The source of this T cell receptor beta chain is a study of blood T cell repertoires in COVID-19. The wider study: Samples of COVID-19 (acute and convalescent) were obtained from the United States, Italy and Spain. Sample material is recorded as cDNA or gDNA derived from T cells, B-cell-depleted T cells, or PBMCs.

The CDR3 extends over 16 amino acids. Germline values: CDR1 LGHDT, CDR2 YNNKEL (reference sequence). V lost 0 bases, J lost 1 base, and 5 bases stayed unmatched. Original analysis: Amplification with reference gene primers provided the estimates of nucleated cell counts. The table came from immunoSEQ multiplex PCR; TCRdb's copy has only in-frame clones and leaves some out. The DNA gave D and trimming, while V, J and clone size come from that table. This sample has 150,000 to 200,000 clones, with around 83% found just once. This sequence originates from a man over 45 with active or convalescent COVID-19. Material: peripheral blood. This chain connects TRBV3-1 (or the pseudogene TRBV3-2) to TRBJ2-7; 8 bases are a match to TRBD2. The CDR3 is CASSQDFASGSYEQYF. The DNA of the CDR3 is TGTGCCAGCAGCCAAGATTTCGCTAGCGGGTCCTACGAGCAGTACTTC.